Reported below is one T cell receptor (beta chain). Its specificity is unknown. Other DNA sequences within the sample encode an identical CDR3. This sample was taken from a study of cytomegalovirus exposure and HLA in healthy donors. Overall study: Counted in an early data release were roughly 87 million unique TCRs from HLA-typed donors. Out of 300 to 500 genotyped donors, about 80% belonged to the Caucasian-associated ancestry cluster. General study points: Presence/absence analyses treated sequencing depth as roughly uniform across donors.

Primers: 60 Vbeta forward and 13 Jbeta reverse. The protocol was immunoSEQ multiplex PCR, while the TCRdb copy is restricted to in-frame clones and leaves out a portion. The profile shows fewer than 60,000 clones, around 77% of them singletons. Germline V CDR1 and CDR2: SGHAT, FQNNGV. V was pared by 4 bases and J by 6 bases, with 13 bases between. The CDR3 contains 14 residues. These donors counted as nominally healthy when sampled, but unrecorded immune exposures were likely. The V gene is TRBV11-2, the J gene TRBJ1-3; a weak D match, TRBD1 (6 bases). The clonotype was recovered from a woman aged 40 to 50 in good health and CMV-seropositive. Source material: PBMCs. The CDR3 sequence is CASSSPTGVNTIYF. CDR3 nucleotides: TGTGCCAGCAGCTCCCCGACAGGCGTAAACACCATATATTTT. Combining the CDR3 with reference TRBV11-2 and TRBJ1-3 gives the whole variable domain EAGVAQSPRYKIIEKRQSVAFWCNPISGHATLYWYQQILGQGPKLLIQFQNNGVVDDSQLPKDRFSAERLKGVDSTLKIQPAKLEDSAVYLCASSSPTGVNTIYFGEGSWLTVV.